Sequencing of this T cell receptor beta chain was carried out in a study of blood T cell repertoires in COVID-19. Study information: Italy, Spain and the United States were the sources of the convalescent and acute COVID-19 samples. PBMCs, B-cell-depleted T cells, or T cells provided the cDNA or gDNA that made up the material.

In germline, CDR1 is SEHNR, CDR2 FQNEAQ (reference sequence). Trimming removed 5 bases at V and 4 bases at J, with 20 bases between. The CDR3 length is 16 residues. Clones were sequenced by immunoSEQ multiplex PCR, and TCRdb holds only the in-frame ones, with some missing. Here the sample spans 350,000 or so clones, roughly 87% being singletons. The sample was PBMCs or T cells enriched from blood (not recorded which). The chain joins TRBV7-9 to TRBJ1-1, with D possibly TRBD1 on 5 matching bases. The receptor's source is a woman aged 30 to 39 who had recovered from COVID-19. CDR3 in DNA: TGTGCCAGCAGCCCTCCCCCTATTGCCGGGGGCACTGAAGCTTTCTTT. Translated: CASSPPPIAGGTEAFF.